One and the same sample provided the 23 T cell receptor beta chains below, sequenced in a study of radiotherapy plus CTLA-4 blockade in lung cancer. Generated by immunoSEQ multiplex PCR, the TCRdb table keeps only in-frame clones and is missing some. The top ten clones hold 4% to 5% of a sample with 50,000 to 75,000 clones, around three quarters of them seen once. The sample consisted of peripheral blood, taken from a patient treated with radiotherapy plus ipilimumab. Receptors were obtained from a human donor with non-small cell lung cancer who had a complete response to radiotherapy plus ipilimumab.

This clone was seen once. This chain links TRBV27 with TRBJ2-7; D is undetermined. The CDR3 has 12 amino acids. Germline CDR1 reads MNHEY; CDR2 reads SMNVEV (reference sequence). The V end was cut by 6 bases, the J end by 3 bases, with 9 bases between. The CDR3 sequence: CASRTQRYEQYF. CDR3 bases: TGTGCCAGCAGGACACAGCGCTACGAGCAGTACTTC.

The chain recombines TRBV6-5 with TRBJ2-7; TRBD1 might be the D (6 bases). This CDR3 contains 14 residues. Germline CDR1 MNHEY, CDR2 SVGAGI. V lost 6 bases to trimming and J lost 0 bases, with 12 bases between them. The CDR3 reads CASRDWTVSYEQYF. CDR3 nucleotide sequence: TGTGCCAGCAGGGATTGGACAGTCTCCTACGAGCAGTACTTC.

This chain uses TRBV5-4 with TRBJ2-3; no clear D gene. The CDR3 has 15 residues. Germline V lookup: CDR1 SGHNT, CDR2 YYREEE (reference sequence). The germline V and J ends were trimmed by 4 bases and 2 bases, with 14 bases remaining between them. The CDR3 nucleotides read TGTGCCAGCAGCATCGGCTCGCGGACCACAGATACGCAGTATTTT. Its translation: CASSIGSRTTDTQYF.

In regard to this clone: In the same sample, other DNA sequences code for this CDR3. The CDR3 coding sequence is TGTGCCAGCAGCTTCGGGGGAGGTACCGGGGAGCTGTTTTTT. Translated, it gives CASSFGGGTGELFF. This rearrangement joins TRBV11-3 to TRBJ2-2; possibly TRBD2 for D (6 bases). The CDR3 is made up of 14 amino acids. The germline V gene encodes CDR1 SGHNT and CDR2 YENEEA. V lost 3 bases and J lost 5, with 10 bases in between.

This clone was counted between two and nine times. The gene calls are TRBV5-1 and TRBJ2-2, with TRBD1 matching 9 bases. Germline V gives CDR1 SGHRS, CDR2 YFSETQ. The CDR3 consists of 14 residues. Trimming at V came to 7 bases and at J to 3 bases, leaving 4 bases not matched to a gene. The CDR3 loop is CASFRTGDTGELFF. The CDR3 DNA reads as TGCGCCAGCTTCAGGACAGGGGACACCGGGGAGCTGTTTTTT. Filled out from reference TRBV5-1 and TRBJ2-2, the complete variable domain reads KAGVTQTPRYLIKTRGQQVTLSCSPISGHRSVSWYQQTPGQGLQFLFEYFSETQRNKGNFPGRFSGRQFSNSRSEMNVSTLELGDSALYLCASFRTGDTGELFFGEGSRLTVL.

The rearrangement links TRBV19 to TRBJ2-1; TRBD2 aligns across 11 bases. The CDR3 runs to 18 residues. CDR1 and CDR2 (germline): LNHDA, SQIVND (reference sequence). The ends lost 0 bases at V and 2 bases at J; junction bases unmatched: 6. The CDR3 DNA sequence: TGTGCCAGTAGTATAGATAGGCTAGCGGGAGGTACCTACAATGAGCAGTTCTTC. Translating it yields CASSIDRLAGGTYNEQFF. Full variable domain (missing parts from reference TRBV19 and TRBJ2-1): DGGITQSPKYLFRKEGQNVTLSCEQNLNHDAMYWYRQDPGQGLRLIYYSQIVNDFQKGDIAEGYSVSREKKESFPLTVTSAQKNPTAFYLCASSIDRLAGGTYNEQFFGPGTRLTVL.

The rearrangement uses TRBV6-5 and TRBJ1-2; tentative D call: TRBD1 (5 bases). V gave up 6 bases and J gave up 4 bases, with 12 bases separating them. The CDR3 totals 13 residues. Germline values: CDR1 MNHEY, CDR2 SVGAGI. The chain's CDR3 is CASSPREGYGYTF. In nucleotides, the CDR3 is TGTGCCAGCAGCCCCAGGGAGGGCTATGGCTACACCTTC.

The chain combines TRBV7-6 with TRBJ2-1, with 8 bases that match TRBD1. The germline CDR1 and CDR2 sequences are SGHVS and FNYEAQ. The CDR3 loop spans 13 amino acids. V lost 3 bases, J lost 13 bases, and 8 bases stayed unmatched. As DNA, the CDR3 is TGTGCCAGCAGCTTTAATCTCGGGACAGGCCAGTTCTTC. Amino acids: CASSFNLGTGQFF.

The chain employs TRBV9 and TRBJ2-1; D tentatively reads TRBD1 or TRBD2 (5 bases each). The V and J ends lost 7 bases and 4 bases respectively, with 21 bases between them. The CDR3 totals 16 residues. Germline V gene sequence: CDR1 SGDLS, CDR2 YYNGEE. This CDR3 reads CASEGSGTPTYNEQFF. The CDR3 DNA sequence: TGTGCCAGCGAGGGGTCCGGCACACCAACGTACAATGAGCAGTTCTTC.

This clone has only a few counts. The chain couples TRBV9 to TRBJ1-1; possibly TRBD1 for D (5 bases). Germline CDR1 reads SGDLS; CDR2 reads YYNGEE. This CDR3 is built from 15 residues. V shed 0 bases and J shed 5 bases, with 14 bases lying between them. CDR3 DNA sequence: TGTGCCAGCAGCGTAGCCGGATCGGGGCGGACTGAAGCTTTCTTT. Translating gives CASSVAGSGRTEAFF.

The rearrangement joins TRBV18 to TRBJ2-3, with 8 positions matching TRBD2. With V trimmed by 5 bases and J by 6 bases, 16 bases remained unmatched. Germline V CDR1 and CDR2: KGHSH, LQKENI. The CDR3 extends over 17 amino acids. As DNA, the CDR3 is TGTGCCAGCTCAAACGGACAGCCGGGACTAGGAACGGATACGCAGTATTTT. Amino acids: CASSNGQPGLGTDTQYF.

The chain recombines TRBV7-9 with TRBJ1-5; D might be TRBD1 (6 bases). Germline CDR1 is SEHNR and CDR2 is FQNEAQ (reference sequence). Deletions cut 5 bases from V and 3 bases from J, with 11 bases between. The CDR3 runs 14 residues. The CDR3 coding sequence is TGTGCCAGCAGCGACGGACAGAACAATCAGCCCCAGCATTTT. Translating it yields CASSDGQNNQPQHF.

The chain links TRBV10-1 to TRBJ1-6; 7 bases agree with TRBD1. CDR1 is WNHNN and CDR2 is SYGVQD in the germline V gene (reference sequence). Trimming at V came to 10 bases and at J to 18 bases, leaving 3 bases not matched to a gene. The CDR3 spans 8 residues. The CDR3 sequence: CATPGGHF. CDR3 coding DNA: TGCGCCACCCCAGGGGGCCACTTT.

The rearrangement uses TRBV30 and TRBJ2-7, with D unclear. Looked up from germline, CDR1 is GTSNPN and CDR2 is SVGIG (reference sequence). The CDR3 is 14 residues long. Trimming pared 0 bases from V and 4 bases from J, leaving 13 bases between. CDR3 nucleotides: TGTGCCTGGAGTGTGAAATATAGGGCTTACGAGCAGTACTTC. This translates into CAWSVKYRAYEQYF. The full variable domain, in which reference TRBV30 and TRBJ2-7 provide the parts outside the CDR3, is SQTIHQWPATLVQPVGSPLSLECTVEGTSNPNLYWYRQAAGRGLQLLFYSVGIGQISSEVPQNLSASRPQDRQFILSSKKLLLSDSGFYLCAWSVKYRAYEQYFGPGTRLTVT.

This clone was counted only a few times. The chain joins TRBV19 to TRBJ1-3; D perhaps matches TRBD1 (6 bases). CDR1 and CDR2 (germline): LNHDA, SQIVND (reference sequence). This CDR3 has 15 amino acids. The germline V and J ends were trimmed by 3 bases and 5 bases, with 14 bases remaining between them. The CDR3 sequence: CASSITGTGRNTIYF. CDR3 bases: TGTGCCAGTAGTATTACAGGGACGGGGAGAAACACCATATATTTT.

CDR3 nucleotides: TGTGCCAGCAGCCGGACTAGCGGGGCAATCCAAGAGACCCAGTACTTC. Its translation: CASSRTSGAIQETQYF. The V call is TRBV14, the J call TRBJ2-5, with TRBD2 identical over 12 bases. J lost 1 base, V lost 4 bases, and 4 bases had no gene match. This CDR3 is built from 16 residues. Per germline, CDR1 SGHDN and CDR2 FVKESK.

This clone was detected only a few times. V is TRBV7-9 and J is TRBJ1-1; D may be TRBD1 (5 bases). Germline V gene sequence: CDR1 SEHNR, CDR2 FQNEAQ (reference sequence). V lost 4 bases and J lost 6, with 9 bases in between. The CDR3 is made up of 12 amino acids. The CDR3 loop reads CASSSDSAEAFF. In DNA, the CDR3 is TGTGCCAGCAGCTCTGACAGCGCTGAAGCTTTCTTT.

In its sample, this clone was seen a few times. The rearrangement joins TRBV4-3 to TRBJ2-1, with TRBD2 matching 7 bases. Germline assignment: CDR1 LGHNA and CDR2 YSLEER. J gave up 9 bases and V 0 bases, and 8 bases lay outside the gene matches. CDR3 length equals 15 residues. The CDR3 is CASSQEASGVGEQFF. The CDR3 nucleotides are TGCGCCAGCAGCCAAGAGGCTAGCGGAGTTGGTGAGCAGTTCTTC.

The J gene is TRBJ2-3, the V gene TRBV6-1; D is perhaps TRBD2 (5 bases). V was cut by 7 bases and J by 1 base, with 9 bases left in between. The CDR3 consists of 13 residues. Looked up from germline, CDR1 is MNHNS and CDR2 is SASEGT. Written as DNA, the CDR3 is TGTGCCAGCAACCTACTAGGCACAGATACGCAGTATTTT. It yields the protein CASNLLGTDTQYF.

The chain carries TRBV18 and TRBJ2-5; unclear D gene. V lost 1 base to trimming and J lost 5 bases, with 5 bases between them. This CDR3 is 12 amino acids long. Per germline, CDR1 KGHSH and CDR2 LQKENI. The CDR3 DNA follows: TGTGCCAGCTCACCACTCCAGGAGACCCAGTACTTC. It specifies CASSPLQETQYF. The full variable domain, its missing parts supplied by reference TRBV18 and TRBJ2-5, is NAGVMQNPRHLVRRRGQEARLRCSPMKGHSHVYWYRQLPEEGLKFMVYLQKENIIDESGMPKERFSAEFPKEGPSILRIQQVVRGDSAAYFCASSPLQETQYFGPGTRLLVL.

V is TRBV9 and J is TRBJ2-2, with TRBD2 identical over 7 bases. J was trimmed by 6 bases and V by 0 bases; bases with no gene match: 8. Per germline, CDR1 SGDLS and CDR2 YYNGEE. The CDR3 totals 16 residues. DNA for the CDR3: TGTGCCAGCAGCGTAGATGTGCTAGCGGACGCCGGGGAGCTGTTTTTT. This sequence encodes CASSVDVLADAGELFF.

A word on this clone: An end of the junction does not agree with germline; a read error may underlie this. This rearrangement joins TRBV4-2 to TRBJ2-1; D remains unclear. The CDR3 consists of 14 residues. Per germline, CDR1 LGHNA and CDR2 YNFKEQ. CDR3 DNA: TGTGCCAGCAGCCAAGATTCTAAGACACGTTCTTGGGTCTTC. Its translation: CASSQDSKTRSWVF.

This clone came up a few times. The V gene is TRBV30, the J gene TRBJ2-5, with D hard to call. Germline-derived CDR1 and CDR2 are GTSNPN and SVGIG (reference sequence). The V end lost 8 bases, the J end lost 4 bases, and 20 bases lay between the germline ends. The CDR3 has 14 residues. CDR3 residues: CAGVGNRLGETQYF. The CDR3 DNA sequence: TGTGCCGGGGTGGGCAACCGCCTGGGAGAGACCCAGTACTTC.